This entry describes one TCR beta chain. This entry belongs to a study of T-cell reconstitution after alpha-beta-depleted transplantation in children. Using unique molecular identifiers, the investigators prepared the TCRbeta library. A single record per CDR3 protein comes from TCRdb applying MiXCR to the PCR reads. The data show some 550,000 distinct CDR3 sequences, with about a sixth seen just once and roughly 3.3% held by the top ten. This TCR derives from a human donor who donated a stem cell graft to a child with acute lymphoblastic leukemia. The sample consisted of PBMCs from the stem cell graft donor, taken from the stem cell graft.

The CDR3 sequence: CASSDRGPLYEQYF. In DNA form, the CDR3 reads TGTGCCAGCAGTGACAGGGGGCCGCTCTACGAGCAGTACTTC. The genes are TRBV27 and TRBJ2-7; 10 bases map to TRBD1. The CDR3 runs 14 residues. V shed 5 bases, J shed 3 bases, and the junction held 4 bases outside the gene matches. Germline loops: CDR1 MNHEY, CDR2 SMNVEV (reference sequence).